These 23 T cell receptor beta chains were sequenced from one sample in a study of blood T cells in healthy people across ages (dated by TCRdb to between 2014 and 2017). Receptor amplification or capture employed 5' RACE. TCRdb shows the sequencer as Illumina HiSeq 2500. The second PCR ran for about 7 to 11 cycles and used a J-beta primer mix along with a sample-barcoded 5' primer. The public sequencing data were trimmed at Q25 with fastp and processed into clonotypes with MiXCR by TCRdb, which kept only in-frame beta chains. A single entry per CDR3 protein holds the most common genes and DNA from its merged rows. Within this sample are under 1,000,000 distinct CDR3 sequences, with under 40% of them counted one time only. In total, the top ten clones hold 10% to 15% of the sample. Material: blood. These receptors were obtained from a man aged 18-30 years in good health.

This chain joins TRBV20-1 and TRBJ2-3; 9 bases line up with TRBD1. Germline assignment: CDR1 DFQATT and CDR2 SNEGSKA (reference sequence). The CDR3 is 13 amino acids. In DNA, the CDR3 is TGCAAAACAGGGGGCGTTCGCACAGATACGCAGTATTTT. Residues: CKTGGVRTDTQYF.

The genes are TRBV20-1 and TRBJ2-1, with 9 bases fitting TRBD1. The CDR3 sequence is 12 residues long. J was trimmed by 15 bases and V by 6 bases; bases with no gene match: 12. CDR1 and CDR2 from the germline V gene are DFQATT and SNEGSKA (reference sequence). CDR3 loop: CSALTTGGGMFF. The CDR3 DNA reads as TGCAGTGCCTTAACTACAGGGGGCGGGATGTTCTTC.

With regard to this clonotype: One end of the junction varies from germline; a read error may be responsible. The DNA for the CDR3 is TGTGCCGGCAGCGTAGGAGGGGGCACAGATACGCAGTATTTT. It yields the protein CAGSVGGGTDTQYF. The chain recombines TRBV9 with TRBJ2-3; D may be TRBD2 (6 bases). Germline V gene sequence: CDR1 SGDLS, CDR2 YYNGEE. This CDR3 has 14 residues.

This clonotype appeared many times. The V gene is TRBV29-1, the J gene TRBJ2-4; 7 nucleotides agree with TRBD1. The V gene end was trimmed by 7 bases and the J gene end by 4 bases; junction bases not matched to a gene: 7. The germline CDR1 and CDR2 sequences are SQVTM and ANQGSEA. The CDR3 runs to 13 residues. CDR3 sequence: CSGTGTAKNIQYF. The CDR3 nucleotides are TGCAGCGGAACCGGGACAGCTAAAAACATTCAGTACTTC. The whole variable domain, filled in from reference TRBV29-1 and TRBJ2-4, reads SAVISQKPSRDICQRGTSLTIQCQVDSQVTMMFWYRQQPGQSLTLIATANQGSEATYESGFVIDKFPISRPNLTFSTLTVSNMSPEDSSIYLCSGTGTAKNIQYFGAGTRLSVL.

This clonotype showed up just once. The chain's CDR3 is CSVDLEGLYGYTF. The CDR3, as DNA: TGCAGCGTTGATTTGGAGGGTCTCTATGGCTACACCTTC. The rearrangement joins TRBV29-1 to TRBJ1-2; D is undetermined. V was pared by 3 bases and J by 4 bases, with 12 bases between. The CDR3 length is 13 residues. Germline CDR1 and CDR2: SQVTM and ANQGSEA.

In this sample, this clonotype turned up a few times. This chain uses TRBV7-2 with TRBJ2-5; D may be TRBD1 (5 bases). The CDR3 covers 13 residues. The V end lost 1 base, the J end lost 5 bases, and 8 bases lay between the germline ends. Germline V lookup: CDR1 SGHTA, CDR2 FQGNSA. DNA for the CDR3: TGTGCCAGCAGCTTAGTGTCAGGGGAGACCCAGTACTTC. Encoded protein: CASSLVSGETQYF.

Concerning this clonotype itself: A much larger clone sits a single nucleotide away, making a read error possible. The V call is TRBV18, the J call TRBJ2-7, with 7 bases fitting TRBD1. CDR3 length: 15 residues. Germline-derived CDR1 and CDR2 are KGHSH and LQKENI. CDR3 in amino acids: CASSRDSTDPYERYF. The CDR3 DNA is TGTGCCAGCTCAAGGGACAGTACAGACCCCTACGAGCGGTACTTC.

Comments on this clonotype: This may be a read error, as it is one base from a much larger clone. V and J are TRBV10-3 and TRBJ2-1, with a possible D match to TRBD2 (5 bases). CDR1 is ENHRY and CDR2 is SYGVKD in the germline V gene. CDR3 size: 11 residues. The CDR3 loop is CAIMGVDEQLF. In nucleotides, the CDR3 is TGTGCCATCATGGGAGTTGATGAGCAGTTATTC.

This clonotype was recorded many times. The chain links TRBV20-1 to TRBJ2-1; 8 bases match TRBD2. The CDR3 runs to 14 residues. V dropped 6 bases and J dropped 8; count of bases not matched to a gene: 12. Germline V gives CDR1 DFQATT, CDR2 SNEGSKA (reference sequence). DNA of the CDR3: TGCAGTGCGAATACGCGGGGGGTGGTCTATGAGCAGTTCTTC. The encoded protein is CSANTRGVVYEQFF.

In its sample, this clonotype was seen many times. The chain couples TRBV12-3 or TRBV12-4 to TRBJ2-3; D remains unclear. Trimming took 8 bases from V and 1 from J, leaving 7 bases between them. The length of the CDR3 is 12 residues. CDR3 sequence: CASGPRTDTQYF. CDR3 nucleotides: TGTGCCAGCGGGCCTCGCACAGATACGCAGTATTTT.

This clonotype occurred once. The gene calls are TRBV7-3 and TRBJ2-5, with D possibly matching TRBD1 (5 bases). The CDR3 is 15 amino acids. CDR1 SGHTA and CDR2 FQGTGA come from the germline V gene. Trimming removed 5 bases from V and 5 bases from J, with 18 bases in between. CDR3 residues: CASSLAWGSSETQYF. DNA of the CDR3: TGTGCCAGCAGCCTGGCTTGGGGCTCCAGTGAGACCCAGTACTTC. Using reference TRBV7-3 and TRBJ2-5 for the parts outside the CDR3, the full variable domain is GAGVSQTPSNKVTEKGKYVELRCDPISGHTALYWYRQSLGQGPEFLIYFQGTGAADDSGLPNDRFFAVRPEGSVSTLKIQRTERGDSAVYLCASSLAWGSSETQYFGPGTRLLVL.

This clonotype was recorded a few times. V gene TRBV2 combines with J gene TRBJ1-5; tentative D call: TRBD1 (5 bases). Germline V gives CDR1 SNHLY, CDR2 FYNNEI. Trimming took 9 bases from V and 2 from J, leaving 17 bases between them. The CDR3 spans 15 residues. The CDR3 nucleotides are TGTGCCAGTAGCCGGGGCGTTGAGGGCAATCAGCCCCAGCATTTT. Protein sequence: CASSRGVEGNQPQHF.

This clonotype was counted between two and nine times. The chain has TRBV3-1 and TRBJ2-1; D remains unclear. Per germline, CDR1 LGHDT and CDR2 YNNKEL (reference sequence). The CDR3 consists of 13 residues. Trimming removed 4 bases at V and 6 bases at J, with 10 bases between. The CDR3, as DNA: TGTGCCAGCAGCCTTATCCCGGGCAATGAGCAGTTCTTC. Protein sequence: CASSLIPGNEQFF.

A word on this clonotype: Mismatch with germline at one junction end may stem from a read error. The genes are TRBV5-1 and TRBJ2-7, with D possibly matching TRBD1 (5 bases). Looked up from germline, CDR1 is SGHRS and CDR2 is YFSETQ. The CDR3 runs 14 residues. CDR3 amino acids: CASSLVRVVDEQYF. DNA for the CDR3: TGCGCCAGCAGTTTGGTCAGGGTGGTGGATGAGCAGTACTTC.

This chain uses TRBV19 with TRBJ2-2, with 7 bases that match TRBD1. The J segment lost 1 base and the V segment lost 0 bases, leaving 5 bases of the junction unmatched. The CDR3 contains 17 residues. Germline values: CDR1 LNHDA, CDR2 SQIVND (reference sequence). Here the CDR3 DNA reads TGTGCCAGTAGTATAGACGTGACAGGGTTGAACACCGGGGAGCTGTTTTTT. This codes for CASSIDVTGLNTGELFF.

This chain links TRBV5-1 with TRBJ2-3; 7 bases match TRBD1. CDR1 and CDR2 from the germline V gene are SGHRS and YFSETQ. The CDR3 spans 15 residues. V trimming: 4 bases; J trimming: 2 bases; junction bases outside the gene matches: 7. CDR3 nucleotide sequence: TGCGCCAGCAGCAGGGGACAGACGTCCACAGATACGCAGTATTTT. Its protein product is CASSRGQTSTDTQYF.

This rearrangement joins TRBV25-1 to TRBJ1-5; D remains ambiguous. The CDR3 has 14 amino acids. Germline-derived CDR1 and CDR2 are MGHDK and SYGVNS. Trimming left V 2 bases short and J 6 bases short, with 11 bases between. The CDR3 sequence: CASSEVKGGQPQHF. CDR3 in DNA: TGTGCCAGCAGTGAAGTTAAGGGAGGTCAGCCCCAGCATTTT.

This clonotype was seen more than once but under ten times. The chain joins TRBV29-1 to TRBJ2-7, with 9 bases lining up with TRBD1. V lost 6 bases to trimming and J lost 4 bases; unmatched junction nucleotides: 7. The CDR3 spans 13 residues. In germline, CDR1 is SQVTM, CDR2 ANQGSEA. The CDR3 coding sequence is TGCAGCGTACAGGGGGGACAGGGTTACGAGCAGTACTTC. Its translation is CSVQGGQGYEQYF.

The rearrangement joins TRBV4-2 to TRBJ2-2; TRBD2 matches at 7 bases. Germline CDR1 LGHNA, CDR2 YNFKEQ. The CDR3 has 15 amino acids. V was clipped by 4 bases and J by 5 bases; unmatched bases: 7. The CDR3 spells CASSPSGGETGELFF. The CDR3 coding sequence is TGTGCCAGCAGCCCATCTGGGGGGGAGACCGGGGAGCTGTTTTTT.

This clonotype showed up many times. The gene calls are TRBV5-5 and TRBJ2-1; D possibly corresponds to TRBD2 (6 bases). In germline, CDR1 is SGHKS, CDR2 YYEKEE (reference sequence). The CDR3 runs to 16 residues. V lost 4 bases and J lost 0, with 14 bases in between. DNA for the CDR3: TGTGCCAGCAGCCCGACCCCGACTAGCTCCTACAATGAGCAGTTCTTC. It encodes CASSPTPTSSYNEQFF.

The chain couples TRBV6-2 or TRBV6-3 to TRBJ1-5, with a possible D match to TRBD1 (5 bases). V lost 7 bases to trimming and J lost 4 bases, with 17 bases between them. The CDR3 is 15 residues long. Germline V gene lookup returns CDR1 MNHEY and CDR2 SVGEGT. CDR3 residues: CASTHGADLNQPQHF. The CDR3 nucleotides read TGTGCCAGCACCCACGGGGCAGACCTAAATCAGCCCCAGCATTTT.

This chain's CDR3 is CASSRGDRDYAEAFF. In DNA, the CDR3 is TGTGCCAGTAGTCGCGGGGACAGGGACTATGCTGAAGCTTTCTTT. V usage is TRBV19 and J usage is TRBJ1-1, with 9 bases aligning to TRBD1. The CDR3 loop spans 15 amino acids. Germline assignment: CDR1 LNHDA and CDR2 SQIVND (reference sequence). J gave up 6 bases and V 5 bases, and 10 bases lay outside the gene matches.

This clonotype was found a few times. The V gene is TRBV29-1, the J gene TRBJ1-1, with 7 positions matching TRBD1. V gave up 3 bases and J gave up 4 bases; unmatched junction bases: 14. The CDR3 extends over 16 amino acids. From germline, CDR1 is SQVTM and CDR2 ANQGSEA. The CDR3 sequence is CSVDLLGGAPGTEAFF. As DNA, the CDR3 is TGCAGCGTTGATCTGTTAGGGGGCGCGCCGGGCACTGAAGCTTTCTTT.